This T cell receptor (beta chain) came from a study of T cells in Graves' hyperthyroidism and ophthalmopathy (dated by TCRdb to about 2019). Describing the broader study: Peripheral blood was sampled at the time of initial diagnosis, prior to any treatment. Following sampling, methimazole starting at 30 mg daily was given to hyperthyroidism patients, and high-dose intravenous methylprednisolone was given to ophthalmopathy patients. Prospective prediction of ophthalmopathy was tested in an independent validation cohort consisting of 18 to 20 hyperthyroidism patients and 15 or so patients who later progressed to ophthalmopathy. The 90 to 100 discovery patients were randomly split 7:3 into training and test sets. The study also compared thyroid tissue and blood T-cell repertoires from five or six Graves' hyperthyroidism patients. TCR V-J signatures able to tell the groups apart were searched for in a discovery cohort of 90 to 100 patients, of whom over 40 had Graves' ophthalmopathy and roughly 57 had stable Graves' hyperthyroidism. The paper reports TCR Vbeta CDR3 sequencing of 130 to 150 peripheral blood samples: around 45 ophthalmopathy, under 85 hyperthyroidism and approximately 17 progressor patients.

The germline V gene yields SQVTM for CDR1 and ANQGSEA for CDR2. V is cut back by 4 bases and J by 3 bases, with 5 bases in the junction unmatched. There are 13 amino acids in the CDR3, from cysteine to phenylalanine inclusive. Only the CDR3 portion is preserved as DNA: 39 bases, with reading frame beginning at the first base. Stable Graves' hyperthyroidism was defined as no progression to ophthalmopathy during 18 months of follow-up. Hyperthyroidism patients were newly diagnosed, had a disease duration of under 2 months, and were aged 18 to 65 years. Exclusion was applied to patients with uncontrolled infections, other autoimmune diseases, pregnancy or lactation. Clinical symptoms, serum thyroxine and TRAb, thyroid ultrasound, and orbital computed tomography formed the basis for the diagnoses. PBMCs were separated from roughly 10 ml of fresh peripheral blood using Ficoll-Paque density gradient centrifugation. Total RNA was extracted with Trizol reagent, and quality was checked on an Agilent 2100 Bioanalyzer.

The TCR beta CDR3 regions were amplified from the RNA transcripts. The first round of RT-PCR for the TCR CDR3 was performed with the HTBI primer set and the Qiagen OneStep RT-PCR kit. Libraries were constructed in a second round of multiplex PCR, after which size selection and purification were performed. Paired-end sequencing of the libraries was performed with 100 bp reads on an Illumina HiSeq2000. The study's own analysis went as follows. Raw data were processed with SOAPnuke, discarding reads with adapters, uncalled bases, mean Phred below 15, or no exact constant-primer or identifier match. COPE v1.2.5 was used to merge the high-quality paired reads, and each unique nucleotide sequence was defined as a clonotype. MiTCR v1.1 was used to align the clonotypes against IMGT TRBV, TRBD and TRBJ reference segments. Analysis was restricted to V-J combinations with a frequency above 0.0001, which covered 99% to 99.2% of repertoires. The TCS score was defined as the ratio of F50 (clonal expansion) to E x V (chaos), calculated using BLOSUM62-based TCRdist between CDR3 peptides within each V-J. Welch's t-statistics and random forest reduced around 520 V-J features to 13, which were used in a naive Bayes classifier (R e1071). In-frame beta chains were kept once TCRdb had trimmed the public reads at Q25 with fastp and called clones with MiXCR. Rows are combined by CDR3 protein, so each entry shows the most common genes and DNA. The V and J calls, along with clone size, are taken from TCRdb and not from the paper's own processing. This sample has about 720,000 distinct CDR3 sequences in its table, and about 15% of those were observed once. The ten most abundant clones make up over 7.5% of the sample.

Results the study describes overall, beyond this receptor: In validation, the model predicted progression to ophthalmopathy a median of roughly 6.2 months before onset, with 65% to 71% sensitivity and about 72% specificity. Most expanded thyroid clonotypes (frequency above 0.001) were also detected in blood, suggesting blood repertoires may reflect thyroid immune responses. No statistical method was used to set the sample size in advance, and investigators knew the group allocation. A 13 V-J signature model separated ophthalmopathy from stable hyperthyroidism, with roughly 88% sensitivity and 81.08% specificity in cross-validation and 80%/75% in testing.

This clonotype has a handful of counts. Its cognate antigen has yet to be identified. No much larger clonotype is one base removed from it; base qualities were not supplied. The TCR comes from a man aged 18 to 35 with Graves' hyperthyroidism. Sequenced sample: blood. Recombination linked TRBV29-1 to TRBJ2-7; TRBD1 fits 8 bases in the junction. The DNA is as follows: TGCAGCGTTGGGACAGGGAGCGGCTACGAGCAGTACTTC. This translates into CSVGTGSGYEQYF.